Presented here are 24 T cell receptor beta chains from one specimen sequenced in a study of T-cell reconstitution after alpha-beta-depleted transplantation in children. Unique molecular identifiers were incorporated when the TCRbeta library was constructed. TCRdb re-analysed the PCR reads in MiXCR, keeping a single row per CDR3 protein. The repertoire holds a few hundred thousand distinct CDR3 sequences, with approximately 13% as singletons. Sample: PBMCs, mostly from graft donor cells, taken 360 days after TCRalphabeta/CD19-depleted stem cell transplant. The source of these receptors is a male patient under 18 who had a stem cell transplant for acute myeloid leukemia, so the T cells may come from the graft donor.

The chain joins TRBV27 to TRBJ2-1; tentative D call: TRBD2 (5 bases). The V gene's germline CDR1 is MNHEY and CDR2 SMNVEV (reference sequence). V lost 0 bases to trimming and J lost 12 bases, with 18 bases between them. The CDR3 is made up of 15 amino acids. The DNA of the CDR3 is TGTGCCAGCAGTTTATCGGACTCTCCCCAAATTGGGCAGTTCTTC. Protein sequence: CASSLSDSPQIGQFF.

This clonotype has a handful of counts. The J gene is TRBJ2-1, the V gene TRBV7-3, with D tentatively TRBD2 (6 bases). CDR3 length: 16 residues. The germline CDR1 and CDR2 sequences are SGHTA and FQGTGA. V lost 5 bases to trimming and J lost 5 bases, with 19 bases between them. CDR3 amino acids: CASSAISGRNDNEQFF. In nucleotides, the CDR3 is TGTGCCAGCAGCGCTATTAGCGGTAGGAACGACAATGAGCAGTTCTTC.

The V and J genes are TRBV30 and TRBJ2-5, with D uncertain. CDR3 length equals 14 residues. Germline V lookup: CDR1 GTSNPN, CDR2 SVGIG (reference sequence). Trimming took 2 bases from V and 0 from J, leaving 10 bases between them. This chain's CDR3 is CAWSRAGYQETQYF. The CDR3, as DNA: TGTGCCTGGAGTAGGGCAGGCTACCAAGAGACCCAGTACTTC.

In this sample, this clonotype turned up many times. V and J are TRBV14 and TRBJ2-7, with 10 bases lining up with TRBD1. Germline V CDR1 and CDR2: SGHDN, FVKESK. CDR3 length: 19 residues. V lost 0 bases to trimming and J lost 5 bases; unmatched junction nucleotides: 16. The CDR3 reads CASSQDVSVRDRGYHEQYF. The CDR3, as DNA: TGTGCCAGCAGCCAAGATGTATCAGTGAGGGACAGGGGCTACCACGAGCAGTACTTC. The entire variable domain, with the rest obtained from reference TRBV14 and TRBJ2-7, is as follows: EAGVTQFPSHSVIEKGQTVTLRCDPISGHDNLYWYRRVMGKEIKFLLHFVKESKQDESGMPNNRFLAERTGGTYSTLKVQPAELEDSGVYFCASSQDVSVRDRGYHEQYFGPGTRLTVT.

This clonotype was picked up a small number of times. This chain uses TRBV9 with TRBJ2-5; tentative D call: TRBD2 (5 bases). Trimming left V 4 bases short and J 2 bases short, with 9 bases between. Germline-derived CDR1 and CDR2 are SGDLS and YYNGEE. CDR3 length: 13 residues. The CDR3 bases are TGTGCCAGCAGCATACGGGATCAAGAGACCCAGTACTTC. Its translation is CASSIRDQETQYF.

A few counts support this clonotype. The genes are TRBV6-5 and TRBJ2-5; D is perhaps TRBD2 (5 bases). Trimming took off 2 bases at V and 7 bases at J, with 5 bases between the two ends. This CDR3 comprises 11 residues. Germline V gene data show CDR1 as MNHEY and CDR2 as SVGAGI. The CDR3 bases are TGTGCCAGCAGTTACCGGGGGACCCAGTACTTC. The encoded protein is CASSYRGTQYF.

This clonotype has just a few counts. V and J are TRBV4-3 and TRBJ1-1; 7 bases match TRBD1. Germline loops: CDR1 LGHNA, CDR2 YSLEER. CDR3 length equals 16 residues. The ends lost 4 bases at V and 4 bases at J; junction bases unmatched: 12. The CDR3 sequence is CASSRGLTGRGTEAFF. The CDR3 DNA follows: TGCGCCAGCAGCCGGGGATTGACAGGGCGGGGCACTGAAGCTTTCTTT.

The chain combines TRBV11-3 with TRBJ2-7, with D unresolved. CDR1 is SGHNT, CDR2 YENEEA, per germline. The CDR3 totals 14 residues. Trimming shortened V by 3 bases and J by 4 bases, and 13 bases separated the two germline ends. The CDR3 protein is CASSLGSLGYEQYF. For the CDR3, the DNA is TGTGCCAGCAGCTTGGGCAGCCTGGGGTACGAGCAGTACTTC. Drawing the rest from reference TRBV11-3 and TRBJ2-7, the complete variable domain is EAGVVQSPRYKIIEKKQPVAFWCNPISGHNTLYWYLQNLGQGPELLIRYENEEAVDDSQLPKDRFSAERLKGVDSTLKIQPAELGDSAVYLCASSLGSLGYEQYFGPGTRLTVT.

This rearrangement joins TRBV7-9 to TRBJ1-2; possibly TRBD1 for D (5 bases). Germline-derived CDR1 and CDR2 are SEHNR and FQNEAQ (reference sequence). The CDR3 is 16 residues long. With 5 bases removed from V and 5 bases from J, the gap between germline ends came to 21 bases. The CDR3 DNA reads as TGTGCCAGCAGCGTCGCCGAACGCCTGGGGGTATATGGCTACACCTTC. Translated, it gives CASSVAERLGVYGYTF. The entire variable domain, with the rest obtained from reference TRBV7-9 and TRBJ1-2, is as follows: DTGVSQNPRHKITKRGQNVTFRCDPISEHNRLYWYRQTLGQGPEFLTYFQNEAQLEKSRLLSDRFSAERPKGSFSTLEIQRTEQGDSAMYLCASSVAERLGVYGYTFGSGTRLTVV.

About this clonotype: Here the CDR3 omits its conserved ending phenylalanine or tryptophan, so a read error is the likely source. The J gene is TRBJ2-1, the V gene TRBV27; 9 nucleotides match TRBD2. This CDR3 is built from 15 residues. V trimming: 5 bases; J trimming: 7 bases; junction bases outside the gene matches: 9. CDR1 and CDR2 from the germline V gene are MNHEY and SMNVEV (reference sequence). The CDR3: CASSPHLAGKNEQFY. Here the CDR3 DNA reads TGTGCCAGCAGTCCCCACCTAGCGGGAAAAAATGAGCAGTTCTAC.

This clonotype was observed a few times. The genes are TRBV20-1 and TRBJ2-3; perhaps TRBD2 as D (7 bases). The CDR3 loop spans 16 amino acids. With 3 bases removed from V and 6 bases from J, the gap between germline ends came to 22 bases. CDR1 and CDR2 (germline): DFQATT, SNEGSKA (reference sequence). CDR3 sequence reads: CSARGAGGRRSDTQYF. Here the CDR3 DNA reads TGCAGTGCTAGGGGGGCGGGCGGGAGACGGTCGGATACGCAGTATTTT.

The chain joins TRBV11-2 to TRBJ2-7, with 7 bases matching TRBD1. The V segment lost 1 base and the J segment 3 bases; nucleotides outside the gene matches: 6. There are 15 residues in the CDR3. Germline V lookup: CDR1 SGHAT, CDR2 FQNNGV. The DNA for the CDR3 is TGTGCCAGCAGCTTAGGACAGGGAAACGTCTACGAGCAGTACTTC. This gives the protein CASSLGQGNVYEQYF.

In this sample, this clonotype turned up a few times. The gene calls are TRBV6-5 and TRBJ2-4; D could derive from TRBD1 or TRBD2 (7 bases each). V was trimmed by 2 bases and J by 6 bases, leaving 14 bases between them. The germline CDR1 and CDR2 sequences are MNHEY and SVGAGI. The CDR3 sequence is 15 residues long. The CDR3: CASSYPGGAGNIQYF. The CDR3 DNA reads TGTGCCAGCAGTTACCCAGGGGGGGCTGGAAACATTCAGTACTTC.

This clonotype was counted between two and nine times. The J gene is TRBJ2-5, the V gene TRBV12-3 or TRBV12-4; 7 positions agree with TRBD2. The CDR3 covers 13 residues. After removal of 6 bases from V and 3 bases from J, the junction contained 4 bases not matched to a gene. The DNA of the CDR3 is TGTGCCAGCAGACCTGGGAGGGAAGAGACCCAGTACTTC. Residues: CASRPGREETQYF.

Many counts were recorded for this clonotype. The CDR3: CASSQVGGMAGELFF. In DNA form, the CDR3 reads TGCGCCAGCAGCCAAGTGGGCGGTATGGCCGGGGAGCTGTTTTTT. This chain connects TRBV4-3 to TRBJ2-2; D ambiguous. CDR1 LGHNA and CDR2 YSLEER come from the germline V gene. Trimming took 1 base from V and 6 from J, leaving 12 bases between them. The CDR3 is made up of 15 amino acids.

This clonotype was seen only a few times. The rearrangement links TRBV20-1 to TRBJ1-1, with D unclear. The CDR3 is made up of 13 amino acids. V lost 5 bases and J 6 bases, leaving 16 bases between the germline ends. The germline V gene has CDR1 DFQATT and CDR2 SNEGSKA (reference sequence). In DNA form, the CDR3 reads TGCAGTGCTCTGAGTTCTTCTGTCTCTGAAGCTTTCTTT. This translates into CSALSSSVSEAFF.

The V and J genes are TRBV28 and TRBJ2-1; 7 bases match TRBD2. This CDR3 comprises 15 residues. Germline CDR1 reads MDHEN; CDR2 reads SYDVKM. Trimming cost V 6 bases and J 1 base; bases outside gene matches: 6. The CDR3 bases are TGTGCCAGCAGGAACCTGGGGGGGTCCTACAATGAGCAGTTCTTC. It is translated as CASRNLGGSYNEQFF.

This clonotype was seen many times. V gene TRBV7-4 combines with J gene TRBJ2-3, with 7 nucleotides matching TRBD2. The CDR3 length is 14 residues. Germline V lookup: CDR1 SGHVT, CDR2 SQSDAQ. V dropped 8 bases and J dropped 1; count of bases not matched to a gene: 6. The DNA of the CDR3 is TGTGCCAGCTACCGGACTAGTTGCACAGATACGCAGTATTTT. It specifies CASYRTSCTDTQYF.

This clonotype was detected only a few times. The rearrangement uses TRBV20-1 and TRBJ2-1; 7 bases line up with TRBD2. This CDR3 region has 13 residues. J gave up 6 bases and V 6 bases, and 8 bases lay outside the gene matches. CDR1 is DFQATT and CDR2 is SNEGSKA in the germline V gene (reference sequence). Here the CDR3 DNA reads TGCAGTGCCCCGATTAGCGGGCCCAATGAGCAGTTCTTC. It yields the protein CSAPISGPNEQFF.

V gene TRBV5-1 combines with J gene TRBJ2-7, with D tentatively TRBD1 (7 bases). The CDR3 totals 17 residues. V gave up 1 base and J gave up 6 bases, with 23 bases separating them. Germline CDR1 is SGHRS and CDR2 is YFSETQ. In DNA form, the CDR3 reads TGCGCCAGCAGCTTGAGGGCGACAGGGTCCGGGGGCGTCGAGCAGTACTTC. Protein: CASSLRATGSGGVEQYF.

This clonotype is labeled as medium-sized. The rearrangement links TRBV21-1 to TRBJ2-1. TRBV21-1 has pseudogene status. The CDR3 length is 14 residues. CDR3 in DNA: TGTGCCACAAGACTGATAGCTTCCTACAATGAGCAGTTCTTC. This translates into CATRLIASYNEQFF.

This clonotype appeared many times. The CDR3 DNA sequence: TGTGCCAGCAGACTCCCGGGACTAGCGGGAGAGCAGTACTTC. It encodes CASRLPGLAGEQYF. The rearrangement uses TRBV27 and TRBJ2-7; 13 bases match TRBD2. The CDR3 loop spans 14 amino acids. CDR1 is MNHEY, CDR2 SMNVEV, per germline (reference sequence). V trimming: 6 bases; J trimming: 7 bases; junction bases outside the gene matches: 6.

In this sample, this clonotype turned up a few times. V and J are TRBV7-4 and TRBJ2-5, with unresolved D. CDR1 and CDR2 from the germline V gene are SGHVT and SQSDAQ. The CDR3 length is 15 residues. V lost 1 base to trimming and J lost 0 bases, with 9 bases between them. The CDR3 bases are TGTGCCAGCAGCTTAGTCGGGTCGAACCAAGAGACCCAGTACTTC. This translates into CASSLVGSNQETQYF. The variable domain in full, completed from reference TRBV7-4 and TRBJ2-5, reads GAGVSQSPRYKVAKRGRDVALRCDSISGHVTLYWYRQTLGQGSEVLTYSQSDAQRDKSGRPSGRFSAERPERSVSTLKIQRTEQGDSAVYLCASSLVGSNQETQYFGPGTRLLVL.

This clonotype was counted only a few times. The genes are TRBV28 and TRBJ2-3; TRBD2 matches at 11 bases. The V gene end was trimmed by 5 bases and the J gene end by 7 bases; junction bases not matched to a gene: 14. The CDR3 extends over 17 amino acids. CDR1 MDHEN and CDR2 SYDVKM come from the germline V gene. This CDR3 reads CASSTQLAGVNTNTQYF. In DNA, the CDR3 is TGTGCCAGCAGTACCCAACTAGCGGGAGTGAATACTAATACGCAGTATTTT. Filled out from reference TRBV28 and TRBJ2-3, the complete variable domain reads DVKVTQSSRYLVKRTGEKVFLECVQDMDHENMFWYRQDPGLGLRLIYFSYDVKMKEKGDIPEGYSVSREKKERFSLILESASTNQTSMYLCASSTQLAGVNTNTQYFGPGTRLTVL.